A selection of T cell receptor beta chains follows, all from one sample in a study of blood T cell repertoires in COVID-19. TCRdb's table, derived via immunoSEQ multiplex PCR, lists solely in-frame clones and lacks some. The table has roughly 48,000 clones, roughly four fifths seen once; the top ten hold around 7%. Sequencing was carried out using peripheral blood. These receptor sequences come from a man aged 35 to 55 with acute or convalescent COVID-19. Each CDR3 is given with its conserved first and last residue. Fields, in order: V gene, D gene, clone size, J gene, CDR3 protein, CDR3 DNA. D genes are given only for firm matches. Only part of the rows carry a size: once, few, many, or a class if the clone is expanded.

v_call: TRBV10-3
d_call: .
clone_size: .
j_call: TRBJ1-6
cdr3_aa: CAISEEGLHLHF
cdr3_nt: TGTGCCATCAGTGAGGAGGGACTCCATCTCCACTTT

v_call: TRBV11-2
d_call: TRBD1
clone_size: .
j_call: TRBJ1-1
cdr3_aa: CASRGQMNTEAFF
cdr3_nt: TGTGCCAGCAGGGGACAGATGAACACTGAAGCTTTCTTT

v_call: TRBV7-2
d_call: .
clone_size: .
j_call: TRBJ1-5
cdr3_aa: CASSLYSGLNQPQHF
cdr3_nt: TGTGCCAGCAGCTTATATTCAGGGCTCAATCAGCCCCAGCATTTT

v_call: TRBV19
d_call: .
clone_size: .
j_call: TRBJ2-2
cdr3_aa: CASRTLETGELFF
cdr3_nt: TGTGCCAGTAGGACTCTGGAAACCGGGGAGCTGTTTTTT

v_call: TRBV5-1
d_call: TRBD1
clone_size: .
j_call: TRBJ2-2
cdr3_aa: CASCLQGAETGELFF
cdr3_nt: TGCGCCAGCTGCCTACAGGGGGCAGAAACCGGGGAGCTGTTTTTT

v_call: TRBV19
d_call: TRBD1
clone_size: .
j_call: TRBJ2-1
cdr3_aa: CASGRATGTVYNEQFF
cdr3_nt: TGTGCCAGCGGACGGGCTACCGGGACAGTTTACAATGAGCAGTTCTTC

v_call: TRBV6-5
d_call: TRBD1
clone_size: .
j_call: TRBJ2-3
cdr3_aa: CASRTGVVIGDTQYF
cdr3_nt: TGTGCCAGCAGGACAGGGGTGGTTATTGGAGATACGCAGTATTTT

v_call: TRBV15
d_call: .
clone_size: once
j_call: TRBJ1-2
cdr3_aa: CATSAPTTGSYGYTF
cdr3_nt: TGTGCCACCAGCGCTCCAACCACAGGGTCCTATGGCTACACCTTC

v_call: TRBV18
d_call: TRBD1
clone_size: .
j_call: TRBJ2-5
cdr3_aa: CASSPPTGGRETQYF
cdr3_nt: TGTGCCAGCTCACCACCGACAGGGGGCCGGGAGACCCAGTACTTC

v_call: TRBV18
d_call: TRBD1
clone_size: .
j_call: TRBJ1-1
cdr3_aa: CASSPGQGNTEAFF
cdr3_nt: TGTGCCAGCTCACCCGGACAGGGAAACACTGAAGCTTTCTTT

v_call: TRBV6-5
d_call: .
clone_size: .
j_call: TRBJ1-1
cdr3_aa: CASSSFRGTEAFF
cdr3_nt: TGTGCCAGCAGTTCCTTTAGAGGAACTGAAGCTTTCTTT

v_call: TRBV24-1
d_call: .
clone_size: .
j_call: TRBJ2-1
cdr3_aa: CATSTQGEQFF
cdr3_nt: TGTGCCACCAGTACACAGGGTGAGCAGTTCTTC

v_call: TRBV29-1
d_call: .
clone_size: .
j_call: TRBJ2-3
cdr3_aa: CSGSRYRRVGDTQYF
cdr3_nt: TGCAGTGGCTCCCGATATCGGAGGGTTGGAGATACGCAGTATTTT

v_call: TRBV7-2
d_call: .
clone_size: .
j_call: TRBJ1-3
cdr3_aa: CASSLQWGGRNTIYF
cdr3_nt: TGTGCCAGCAGCTTACAGTGGGGAGGCAGAAACACCATATATTTT

v_call: TRBV18
d_call: TRBD2
clone_size: few
j_call: TRBJ2-7
cdr3_aa: CASSGLAGGLNEQYF
cdr3_nt: TGTGCCAGCTCAGGACTAGCGGGGGGGCTGAACGAGCAGTACTTC

v_call: TRBV4-1
d_call: .
clone_size: .
j_call: TRBJ1-4
cdr3_aa: CASSQVPGPNEKLFF
cdr3_nt: TGCGCCAGCAGCCAAGTCCCAGGTCCTAATGAAAAACTGTTTTTT

v_call: TRBV7-3
d_call: TRBD1
clone_size: .
j_call: TRBJ2-7
cdr3_aa: CASSLLRDREYEQYF
cdr3_nt: TGTGCCAGCAGCTTACTCCGGGACAGGGAATACGAGCAGTACTTC

v_call: TRBV2
d_call: .
clone_size: few
j_call: TRBJ2-3
cdr3_aa: CASSEEWGTQYF
cdr3_nt: TGTGCCAGCAGTGAGGAGTGGGGCACGCAGTATTTT

v_call: TRBV24-1
d_call: .
clone_size: .
j_call: TRBJ2-3
cdr3_aa: CATSAPTRGGSTDTQYF
cdr3_nt: TGTGCCACCAGTGCCCCGACGAGAGGGGGAAGCACAGATACGCAGTATTTT

v_call: TRBV7-7
d_call: TRBD2
clone_size: .
j_call: TRBJ2-1
cdr3_aa: CASSSGGEQFF
cdr3_nt: TGTGCCAGCAGCTCGGGAGGAGAGCAGTTCTTC

v_call: TRBV6-6
d_call: TRBD2
clone_size: .
j_call: TRBJ2-1
cdr3_aa: CASSFHTSGPNNEQFF
cdr3_nt: TGTGCCAGCAGTTTCCATACTAGCGGACCGAACAATGAGCAGTTCTTC

v_call: TRBV6-5
d_call: TRBD1
clone_size: .
j_call: TRBJ2-7
cdr3_aa: CASSIQGVKGEQYF
cdr3_nt: TGTGCCAGCAGTATACAGGGGGTAAAGGGCGAGCAGTACTTC

v_call: TRBV7-3
d_call: TRBD1
clone_size: .
j_call: TRBJ2-1
cdr3_aa: CASSPQGWGNNEQFF
cdr3_nt: TGTGCCAGCAGCCCACAGGGGTGGGGAAACAATGAGCAGTTCTTC